This T cell receptor beta chain was identified during a study of technical replicates of blood from a handful of donors. Some clones are missing from TCRdb's copy, which holds only in-frame ones; the method was immunoSEQ multiplex PCR. The sample consists of more than 65,000 clones, 91% of them appearing once. Germline V lookup: CDR1 SGHRS, CDR2 YFSETQ. Deletions cut 5 bases from V and 0 bases from J, with 15 bases between. This CDR3 is built from 16 residues. The sequence was collected from a human donor in good health. Some clones in this sample may be carry-over from other donors' samples. The chain recombines TRBV5-1 with TRBJ2-1; D is possibly TRBD1 (5 bases). The sequenced material came from T cells isolated from PBMCs. CDR3 bases: TGCGCCAGCAGTTTTACTACAGGTGACTCCTACAATGAGCAGTTCTTC. This sequence encodes CASSFTTGDSYNEQFF.